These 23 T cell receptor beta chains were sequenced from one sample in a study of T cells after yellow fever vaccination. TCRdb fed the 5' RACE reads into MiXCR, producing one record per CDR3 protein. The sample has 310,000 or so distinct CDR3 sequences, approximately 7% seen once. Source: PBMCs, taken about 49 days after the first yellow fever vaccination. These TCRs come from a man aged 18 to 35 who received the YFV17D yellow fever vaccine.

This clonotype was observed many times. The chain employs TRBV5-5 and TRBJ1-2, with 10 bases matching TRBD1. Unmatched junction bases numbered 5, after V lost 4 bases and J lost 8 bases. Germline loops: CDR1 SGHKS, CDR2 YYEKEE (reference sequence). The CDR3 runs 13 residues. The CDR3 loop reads CASSLGTGEGYTF. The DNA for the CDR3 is TGTGCCAGCAGCCTAGGGACAGGGGAAGGCTACACCTTC.

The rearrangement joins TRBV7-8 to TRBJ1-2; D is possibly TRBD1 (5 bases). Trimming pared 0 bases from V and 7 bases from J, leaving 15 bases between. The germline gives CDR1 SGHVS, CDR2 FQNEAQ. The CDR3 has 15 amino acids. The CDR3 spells CASSLARRGERGYTF. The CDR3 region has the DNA TGTGCCAGCAGCTTAGCGAGGAGGGGTGAGCGTGGCTACACCTTC. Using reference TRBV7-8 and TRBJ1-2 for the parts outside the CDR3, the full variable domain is GAGVSQSPRYKVAKRGQDVALRCDPISGHVSLFWYQQALGQGPEFLTYFQNEAQLDKSGLPSDRFFAERPEGSVSTLKIQRTQQEDSAVYLCASSLARRGERGYTFGSGTRLTVV.

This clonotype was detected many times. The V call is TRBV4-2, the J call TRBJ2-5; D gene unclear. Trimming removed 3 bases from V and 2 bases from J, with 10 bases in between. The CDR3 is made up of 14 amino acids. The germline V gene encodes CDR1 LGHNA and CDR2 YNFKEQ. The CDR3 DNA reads TGTGCCAGCAGCCAGAATCTTGGGCAAGAGACCCAGTACTTC. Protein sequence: CASSQNLGQETQYF.

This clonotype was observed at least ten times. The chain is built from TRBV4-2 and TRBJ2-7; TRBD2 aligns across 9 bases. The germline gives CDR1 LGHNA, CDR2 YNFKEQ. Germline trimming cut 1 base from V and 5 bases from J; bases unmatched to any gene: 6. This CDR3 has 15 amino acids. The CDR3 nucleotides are TGTGCCAGCAGCCAAGTAGCGGGGGCCCCCCACGAGCAGTACTTC. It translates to CASSQVAGAPHEQYF.

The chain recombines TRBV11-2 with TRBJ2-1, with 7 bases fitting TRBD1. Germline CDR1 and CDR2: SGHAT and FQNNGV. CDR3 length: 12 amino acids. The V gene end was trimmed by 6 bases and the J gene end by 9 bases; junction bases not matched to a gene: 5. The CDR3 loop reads CASSSQGVEQFF. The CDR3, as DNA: TGTGCCAGCAGTTCTCAGGGGGTTGAGCAGTTCTTC.

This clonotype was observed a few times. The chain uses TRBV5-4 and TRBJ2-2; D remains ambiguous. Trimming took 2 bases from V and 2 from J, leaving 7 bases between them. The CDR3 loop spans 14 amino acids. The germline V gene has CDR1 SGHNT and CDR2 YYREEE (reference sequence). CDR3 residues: CASSFWTNTGELFF. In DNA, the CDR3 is TGTGCCAGCAGCTTTTGGACCAACACCGGGGAGCTGTTTTTT.

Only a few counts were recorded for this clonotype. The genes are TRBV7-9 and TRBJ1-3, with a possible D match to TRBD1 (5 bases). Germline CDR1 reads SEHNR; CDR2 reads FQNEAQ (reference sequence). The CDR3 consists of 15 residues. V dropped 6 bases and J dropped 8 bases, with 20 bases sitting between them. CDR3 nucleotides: TGTGCCAGCAGGGAGGGACCTCTCCCTGGGGACACCATATATTTT. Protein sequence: CASREGPLPGDTIYF.

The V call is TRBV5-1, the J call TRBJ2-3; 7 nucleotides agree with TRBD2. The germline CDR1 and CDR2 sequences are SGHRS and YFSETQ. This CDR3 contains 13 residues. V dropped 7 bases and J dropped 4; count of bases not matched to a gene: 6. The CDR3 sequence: CASVGGLADTQYF. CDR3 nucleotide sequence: TGCGCCAGCGTCGGGGGGTTGGCAGATACGCAGTATTTT.

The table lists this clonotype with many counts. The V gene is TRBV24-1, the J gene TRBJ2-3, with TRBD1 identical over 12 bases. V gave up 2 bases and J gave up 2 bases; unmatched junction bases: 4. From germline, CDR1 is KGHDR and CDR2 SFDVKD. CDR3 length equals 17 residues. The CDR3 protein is CATSDSGQGAFTDTQYF. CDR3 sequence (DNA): TGTGCCACCAGTGATTCGGGACAGGGGGCGTTCACAGATACGCAGTATTTT.

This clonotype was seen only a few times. For the CDR3, the DNA is TGCAGTGCTCCCGGGGGCGGGGGCCACACGGATACGCAGTATTTT. It codes for CSAPGGGGHTDTQYF. This chain joins TRBV20-1 and TRBJ2-3; D might be TRBD2 (7 bases). The V and J ends lost 5 bases and 6 bases respectively, with 21 bases between them. This CDR3 contains 15 residues. CDR1 is DFQATT and CDR2 is SNEGSKA in the germline V gene (reference sequence).

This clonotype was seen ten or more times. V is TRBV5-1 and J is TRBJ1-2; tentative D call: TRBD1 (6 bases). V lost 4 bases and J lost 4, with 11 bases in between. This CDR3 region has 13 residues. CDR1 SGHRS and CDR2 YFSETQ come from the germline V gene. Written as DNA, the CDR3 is TGCGCCAGCAGCGAGGACAGTGTCTATGGCTACACCTTC. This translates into CASSEDSVYGYTF.

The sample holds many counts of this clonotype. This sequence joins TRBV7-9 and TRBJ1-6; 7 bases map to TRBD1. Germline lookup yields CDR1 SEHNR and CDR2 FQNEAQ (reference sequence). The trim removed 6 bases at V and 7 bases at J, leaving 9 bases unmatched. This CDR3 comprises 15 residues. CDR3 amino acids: CASSSRQGRNSPLHF. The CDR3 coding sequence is TGTGCCAGCAGTTCTCGACAGGGCAGGAATTCACCCCTCCACTTT.

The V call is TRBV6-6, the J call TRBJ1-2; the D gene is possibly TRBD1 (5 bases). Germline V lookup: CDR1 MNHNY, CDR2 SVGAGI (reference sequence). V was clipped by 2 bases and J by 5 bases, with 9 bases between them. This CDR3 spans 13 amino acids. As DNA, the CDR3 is TGTGCCAGCAGTTACCCCACAGGTTATGGCTACACCTTC. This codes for CASSYPTGYGYTF.

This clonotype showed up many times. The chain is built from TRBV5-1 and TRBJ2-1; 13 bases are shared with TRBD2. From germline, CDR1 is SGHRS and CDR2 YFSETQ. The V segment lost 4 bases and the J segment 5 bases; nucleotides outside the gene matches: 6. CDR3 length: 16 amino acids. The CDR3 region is CASSRGGTSGDNEQFF. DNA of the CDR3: TGCGCCAGCAGCCGAGGAGGGACTAGCGGGGACAATGAGCAGTTCTTC.

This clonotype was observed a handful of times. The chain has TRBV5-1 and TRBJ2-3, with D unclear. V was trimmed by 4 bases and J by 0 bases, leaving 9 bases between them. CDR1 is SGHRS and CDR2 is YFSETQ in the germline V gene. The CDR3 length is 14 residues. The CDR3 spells CASSPNFSTDTQYF. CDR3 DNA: TGCGCCAGCAGCCCCAACTTCAGCACAGATACGCAGTATTTT.

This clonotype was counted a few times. The CDR3 protein is CSARDTGSGYEQYF. CDR3 coding DNA: TGCAGTGCTAGAGACACAGGGAGCGGGTACGAGCAGTACTTC. This chain links TRBV20-1 with TRBJ2-7; D might be TRBD1 or TRBD2, each matching 6 bases. Germline V CDR1 and CDR2: DFQATT, SNEGSKA (reference sequence). This CDR3 spans 14 amino acids. Trimming removed 0 bases from V and 4 bases from J, with 13 bases in between.

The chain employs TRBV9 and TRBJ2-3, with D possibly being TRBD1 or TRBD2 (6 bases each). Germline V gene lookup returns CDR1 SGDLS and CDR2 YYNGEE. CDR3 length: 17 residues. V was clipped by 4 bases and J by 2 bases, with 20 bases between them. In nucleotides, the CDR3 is TGTGCCAGCAGCCCCTCATTGAGGGGGAGGACCACAGATACGCAGTATTTT. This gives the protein CASSPSLRGRTTDTQYF.

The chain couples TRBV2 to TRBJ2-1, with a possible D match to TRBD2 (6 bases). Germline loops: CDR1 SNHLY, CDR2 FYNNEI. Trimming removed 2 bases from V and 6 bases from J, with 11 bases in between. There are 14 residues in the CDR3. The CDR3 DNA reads TGTGCCAGCAGTGAATTTGGGGGAGGCAATGAGCAGTTCTTC. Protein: CASSEFGGGNEQFF. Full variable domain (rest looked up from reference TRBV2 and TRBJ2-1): EPEVTQTPSHQVTQMGQEVILRCVPISNHLYFYWYRQILGQKVEFLVSFYNNEISEKSEIFDDQFSVERPDGSNFTLKIRSTKLEDSAMYFCASSEFGGGNEQFFGPGTRLTVL.

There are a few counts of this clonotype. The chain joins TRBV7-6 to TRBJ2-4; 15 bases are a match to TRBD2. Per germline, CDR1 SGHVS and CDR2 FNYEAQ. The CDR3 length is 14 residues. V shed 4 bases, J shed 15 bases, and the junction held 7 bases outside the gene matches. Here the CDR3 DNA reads TGTGCCAGCAGCTCGGGACTAGCGGGGGGCCCCCCGTACTTC. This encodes CASSSGLAGGPPYF. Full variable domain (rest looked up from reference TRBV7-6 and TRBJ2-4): GAGVSQSPRYKVTKRGQDVALRCDPISGHVSLYWYRQALGQGPEFLTYFNYEAQQDKSGLPNDRFSAERPEGSISTLTIQRTEQRDSAMYRCASSSGLAGGPPYFGAGTRLSVL.

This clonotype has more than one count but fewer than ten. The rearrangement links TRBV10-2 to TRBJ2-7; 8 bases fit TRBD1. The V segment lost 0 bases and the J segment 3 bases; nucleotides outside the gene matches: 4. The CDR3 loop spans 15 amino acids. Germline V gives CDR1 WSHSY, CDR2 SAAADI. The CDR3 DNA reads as TGCGCCAGCAGTGAGTCGTGGACAGGGAGCTACGAGCAGTACTTC. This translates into CASSESWTGSYEQYF.

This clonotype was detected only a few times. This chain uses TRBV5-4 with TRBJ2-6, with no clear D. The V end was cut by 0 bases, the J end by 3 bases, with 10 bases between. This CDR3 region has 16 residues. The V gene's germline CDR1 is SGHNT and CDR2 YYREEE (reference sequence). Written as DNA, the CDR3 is TGTGCCAGCAGCTTGGAAAGTGTGGGTGGGGCCAACGTCCTGACTTTC. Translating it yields CASSLESVGGANVLTF.

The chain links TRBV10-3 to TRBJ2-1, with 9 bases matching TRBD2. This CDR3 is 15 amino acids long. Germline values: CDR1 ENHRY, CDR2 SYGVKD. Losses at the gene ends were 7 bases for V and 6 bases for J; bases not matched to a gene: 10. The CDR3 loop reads CAIMMARGGVNEQFF. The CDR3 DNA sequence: TGTGCCATCATGATGGCGCGGGGGGGTGTCAATGAGCAGTTCTTC.

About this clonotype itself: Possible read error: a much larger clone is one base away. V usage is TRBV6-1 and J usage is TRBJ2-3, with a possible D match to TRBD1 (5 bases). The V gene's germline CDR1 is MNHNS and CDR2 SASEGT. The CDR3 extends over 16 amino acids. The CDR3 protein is CSSSGDWSRQSDTQYF. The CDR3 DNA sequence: TGTTCCAGCAGTGGAGACTGGAGCCGACAGTCAGATACGCAGTATTTT.